This entry lists 23 T cell receptor beta chains sequenced from one sample in a study of naive and memory T cell subsets. Both TRBC1 and TRBC2 were covered by a beta constant-region primer of two equimolar oligonucleotides. The ligated cDNA underwent four PCR rounds using SP2 and nested alpha and beta constant-region primers. In TCRdb, the UMI-ligation and nested PCR reads were re-called with MiXCR into one record per CDR3 protein. The sample holds about 160,000 distinct CDR3 sequences, 22% seen once. The antigens of these receptors remain unknown. Study outcomes and limitations: Especially in CD8 cells, naive repertoires contained a few larger clonotypes, possibly CD45RA-re-expressing memory cells.

Sequenced input: naive CD4+ T cells from blood. The origin of the receptors is a human donor in good health.

The table lists this clonotype with a few counts. CDR3 protein: CASRPRLAGGPNEQFF. CDR3 in DNA: TGTGCCAGCAGACCTCGCCTAGCGGGAGGGCCCAATGAGCAGTTCTTC. The chain employs TRBV28 and TRBJ2-1; 12 bases are a match to TRBD2. This CDR3 is built from 16 residues. Unmatched junction bases numbered 9, after V lost 6 bases and J lost 6 bases. The V gene's germline CDR1 is MDHEN and CDR2 SYDVKM.

This clonotype was seen a handful of times. The V call is TRBV5-1, the J call TRBJ2-7; D is ambiguous. The CDR3 is made up of 11 amino acids. Germline CDR1 is SGHRS and CDR2 is YFSETQ. Trimming took 5 bases from V and 4 from J, leaving 7 bases between them. As DNA, the CDR3 is TGCGCCAGCAGAAACGATTACGAGCAGTACTTC. This encodes CASRNDYEQYF.

With respect to this clonotype: This may stem from a read error, because a much larger clone lies one nucleotide away. This sequence joins TRBV20-1 and TRBJ1-3; D ambiguous. Per the germline V gene, CDR1 is DFQATT and CDR2 is SNEGSKA (reference sequence). Trimming pared 3 bases from V and 4 bases from J, leaving 7 bases between. CDR3 length equals 12 residues. The CDR3, as DNA: TGCAGTGCTAGGACAATGGGAAACACCATATATTTT. It encodes CSARTMGNTIYF.

The rearrangement joins TRBV6-2 or TRBV6-3 to TRBJ2-3; no definite D call. This CDR3 is 13 amino acids long. The germline V gene has CDR1 MNHEY and CDR2 SVGEGT. Trimming removed 0 bases at V and 4 bases at J, with 5 bases between. The CDR3 nucleotides are TGTGCCAGCAGTTACTCGAACGCAGATACGCAGTATTTT. This gives the protein CASSYSNADTQYF.

This clonotype was seen a handful of times. The chain links TRBV20-1 to TRBJ2-7; D unresolved. The ends were cut back, 7 bases at V and 3 bases at J, with 22 bases in the middle. CDR1 is DFQATT and CDR2 is SNEGSKA in the germline V gene (reference sequence). The CDR3 covers 15 residues. This chain's CDR3 is CSVRPGESTSYEQYF. In DNA, the CDR3 is TGCAGTGTTCGCCCAGGCGAATCGACAAGCTACGAGCAGTACTTC.

The chain combines TRBV4-1 with TRBJ2-3, with TRBD2 identical over 10 bases. V lost 1 base to trimming and J lost 2 bases; unmatched junction nucleotides: 9. The CDR3 loop spans 18 amino acids. Germline V CDR1 and CDR2: MGHRA, YSYEKL. Here the CDR3 DNA reads TGCGCCAGCAGCCAAGTAGGGACTAGCGCAAAAATCACAGATACGCAGTATTTT. This encodes CASSQVGTSAKITDTQYF.

This clonotype has a handful of counts. The chain uses TRBV6-2 or TRBV6-3 and TRBJ2-3; D gene uncertain. V was trimmed by 6 bases and J by 3 bases, leaving 19 bases between them. Germline assignment: CDR1 MNHEY and CDR2 SVGEGT. The CDR3 has 16 residues. CDR3 DNA: TGTGCCAGCAGCCGCAATGAGATGGACCCAACAGATACGCAGTATTTT. It encodes CASSRNEMDPTDTQYF.

The chain's CDR3 is CASSLRSNHNEQFF. As DNA, the CDR3 is TGTGCCAGCAGTTTAAGATCTAACCACAATGAGCAGTTCTTC. The chain employs TRBV12-3 or TRBV12-4 and TRBJ2-1; D not certain. With 2 bases removed from V and 5 bases from J, the gap between germline ends came to 10 bases. The CDR3 consists of 14 residues.

This clonotype came up a few times. DNA of the CDR3: TGTGCCAGCAGTTATGCTTCGGGGGTCAATCAGCCCCAGCATTTT. Protein sequence: CASSYASGVNQPQHF. The gene calls are TRBV6-6 and TRBJ1-5, with a weak D call TRBD1 (5 bases). CDR3 length equals 15 residues. Looked up from germline, CDR1 is MNHNY and CDR2 is SVGAGI (reference sequence). V lost 3 bases, J lost 3 bases, and 12 bases lay in between.

V is TRBV28 and J is TRBJ1-1, with D hard to call. This CDR3 has 15 residues. Germline assignment: CDR1 MDHEN and CDR2 SYDVKM. V was cut by 3 bases and J by 0 bases, with 11 bases left in between. CDR3 region: CASSFWSSMNTEAFF. The CDR3 nucleotides are TGTGCCAGCAGTTTTTGGTCATCCATGAACACTGAAGCTTTCTTT.

The J gene is TRBJ2-3, the V gene TRBV11-2; D ambiguous. V lost 2 bases, J lost 6 bases, and 9 bases lay in between. CDR1 SGHAT and CDR2 FQNNGV come from the germline V gene. CDR3 length: 13 residues. The CDR3 spells CASSLLRQDTQYF. The CDR3, as DNA: TGTGCCAGCAGCTTACTCAGGCAGGATACGCAGTATTTT.

This clonotype was found a few times. V usage is TRBV5-1 and J usage is TRBJ1-1; tentatively, D is TRBD1 (5 bases). V was pared by 0 bases and J by 5 bases, with 11 bases between. CDR1 and CDR2 (germline): SGHRS, YFSETQ. This CDR3 region has 14 residues. The DNA of the CDR3 is TGCGCCAGCAGCTTGGAGACGGGGCGGACTGAAGCTTTCTTT. It specifies CASSLETGRTEAFF.

This clonotype was counted between two and nine times. The rearrangement links TRBV28 to TRBJ2-4, with TRBD1 matching 8 bases. The CDR3 covers 17 residues. With 1 base clipped from V and 2 bases from J, the junction kept 7 bases outside the gene matches. The V gene's germline CDR1 is MDHEN and CDR2 SYDVKM. The CDR3 nucleotides are TGTGCCAGCAGTTTATCATGGACAGGGTCGTCCAAAAACATTCAGTACTTC. Protein sequence: CASSLSWTGSSKNIQYF.

The J gene is TRBJ2-7, the V gene TRBV6-2 or TRBV6-3; TRBD2 agrees at 9 bases. Germline CDR1 and CDR2: MNHEY and SVGEGT. The CDR3 covers 15 residues. Germline trimming cut 5 bases from V and 4 bases from J; bases unmatched to any gene: 9. DNA of the CDR3: TGTGCCAGCAGTCGGGTAGCGGGAGTGCAGTACGAGCAGTACTTC. It yields the protein CASSRVAGVQYEQYF.

This clonotype was seen at least ten times. The chain recombines TRBV7-6 with TRBJ2-1, with D perhaps matching TRBD1 (6 bases). With 6 bases removed from V and 8 bases from J, the gap between germline ends came to 17 bases. The CDR3 runs to 14 residues. CDR1 and CDR2 from the germline V gene are SGHVS and FNYEAQ. CDR3 DNA sequence: TGTGCCAGCAGTAGTGTTAAGGGACACCATGAGCAGTTCTTC. Its translation is CASSSVKGHHEQFF.

This clonotype was seen ten or more times. The V call is TRBV30, the J call TRBJ2-2; possible D gene TRBD2, 6 bases. The CDR3 spans 15 residues. From germline, CDR1 is GTSNPN and CDR2 SVGIG (reference sequence). V was trimmed by 4 bases and J by 3 bases, leaving 15 bases between them. The CDR3 sequence: CAWIRREWYTGELFF. CDR3 DNA sequence: TGTGCCTGGATTCGACGGGAGTGGTACACCGGGGAGCTGTTTTTT.

This clonotype was detected a few times. The chain links TRBV6-1 to TRBJ2-3, with 9 bases matching TRBD2. The J segment lost 3 bases and the V segment lost 10 bases, leaving 5 bases of the junction unmatched. This CDR3 has 13 residues. Germline V gene sequence: CDR1 MNHNS, CDR2 SASEGT. CDR3 amino acids: CAIRTSVTDTQYF. In DNA form, the CDR3 reads TGTGCCATCCGGACTAGCGTAACAGATACGCAGTATTTT.

In its sample, this clonotype was seen many times. This chain uses TRBV18 with TRBJ1-4; TRBD1 agrees at 9 bases. CDR1 KGHSH and CDR2 LQKENI come from the germline V gene. The CDR3 has 15 residues. V lost 3 bases to trimming and J lost 5 bases; unmatched junction nucleotides: 4. The CDR3 is CASSPDRGGNEKLFF. CDR3 nucleotide sequence: TGTGCCAGCTCACCCGACAGGGGGGGAAATGAAAAACTGTTTTTT.

The table lists this clonotype with many counts. The gene calls are TRBV7-2 and TRBJ2-3; D call uncertain. The V gene's germline CDR1 is SGHTA and CDR2 FQGNSA. The V gene lost 2 bases and the J gene lost 3 bases, with 9 bases spanning the gap. The CDR3 length is 14 residues. The CDR3 here is CASSLRSTTDTQYF. CDR3 DNA: TGTGCCAGCAGCTTAAGGAGTACGACAGATACGCAGTATTTT.

This clonotype was detected ten times or more. DNA for the CDR3: TGTGCCAGCAGCTTAACCTACAATGAGCAGTTCTTC. This encodes CASSLTYNEQFF. The V and J genes are TRBV7-2 and TRBJ2-1; D is unclear. V was pared by 2 bases and J by 2 bases, with 1 base between. The CDR3 is made up of 12 amino acids. The germline V gene encodes CDR1 SGHTA and CDR2 FQGNSA.

This chain joins TRBV6-1 and TRBJ2-1; D gene unclear. The CDR3 covers 13 residues. CDR1 and CDR2 from the germline V gene are MNHNS and SASEGT. Trimming removed 3 bases from V and 9 bases from J, with 12 bases in between. CDR3: CASSDPPWGEQFF. The CDR3 DNA reads TGTGCCAGCAGTGACCCCCCTTGGGGTGAGCAGTTCTTC.

There are a few counts of this clonotype. J is TRBJ2-1 and V is TRBV3-1; 14 nucleotides agree with TRBD2. Looked up from germline, CDR1 is LGHDT and CDR2 is YNNKEL (reference sequence). V dropped 3 bases and J dropped 6; count of bases not matched to a gene: 4. CDR3 length equals 16 residues. The CDR3 DNA follows: TGTGCCAGCAGCCAGGGACTAGCGGGAGTAGGCAATGAGCAGTTCTTC. Translated, it gives CASSQGLAGVGNEQFF.

The rearrangement links TRBV6-6 to TRBJ2-7; the match to TRBD2 covers 13 bases. Losses at the gene ends were 7 bases for V and 3 bases for J; bases not matched to a gene: 18. This CDR3 has 19 residues. Looked up from germline, CDR1 is MNHNY and CDR2 is SVGAGI (reference sequence). The CDR3 DNA sequence: TGTGCCAGCATCCCGAGCGGACTAGCGGGAGCCCATCGTCGCTACGAGCAGTACTTC. Protein: CASIPSGLAGAHRRYEQYF.